The next 16 T cell receptor beta chains were all read from a single sample in a study of blood T cell repertoires in COVID-19. TCRdb's copy holds only in-frame clones and misses some; the assay was immunoSEQ multiplex PCR. Among approximately 300,000 clones, roughly 84% were seen once, and the ten largest hold approximately 14%. Specimen: peripheral blood. The source of these receptors is a person aged 65-85 years with COVID-19, enrolled during active disease.

The rearrangement links TRBV24-1 to TRBJ2-7; TRBD1 matches 12 bases. The V gene end was trimmed by 1 base and the J gene end by 3 bases; junction bases not matched to a gene: 9. CDR3 length: 18 residues. CDR1 is KGHDR, CDR2 SFDVKD, per germline. The CDR3 DNA reads TGTGCCACCAGTGATTTACCGGGACAGGGGGCTGTTAGCTACGAGCAGTACTTC. Amino acids: CATSDLPGQGAVSYEQYF.

The chain has TRBV30 and TRBJ1-2; TRBD1 is a possible D gene (5 bases). V was shortened by 1 base and J by 9 bases, with 9 bases between the two germline ends. Germline V gene lookup returns CDR1 GTSNPN and CDR2 SVGIG (reference sequence). This CDR3 region has 11 residues. CDR3 DNA: TGTGCCTGGAGTGGCCAGGGTAGCTACACCTTC. As protein: CAWSGQGSYTF.

The genes are TRBV6-5 and TRBJ2-2, with D possibly being TRBD2 (5 bases). The CDR3 has 15 residues. CDR1 MNHEY and CDR2 SVGAGI come from the germline V gene. V lost 10 bases, J lost 1 base, and 16 bases lay in between. DNA for the CDR3: TGTGCCACCGGTGCGATAGGGAGGAACACCGGGGAGCTGTTTTTT. Encoded protein: CATGAIGRNTGELFF.

This chain links TRBV7-9 with TRBJ2-7; no reliable D call. V was trimmed by 5 bases and J by 0 bases, leaving 11 bases between them. The germline CDR1 and CDR2 sequences are SEHNR and FQNEAQ (reference sequence). The CDR3 contains 14 residues. DNA for the CDR3: TGTGCCAGCAGCCGCAGCGCCGACTCCTACGAGCAGTACTTC. Amino acids: CASSRSADSYEQYF. Supplemented by reference TRBV7-9 and TRBJ2-7, the full variable domain reads DTGVSQNPRHKITKRGQNVTFRCDPISEHNRLYWYRQTLGQGPEFLTYFQNEAQLEKSRLLSDRFSAERPKGSFSTLEIQRTEQGDSAMYLCASSRSADSYEQYFGPGTRLTVT.

The chain uses TRBV5-1 and TRBJ2-1, with a possible D match to TRBD1 (6 bases). The CDR3 has 16 residues. V gave up 0 bases and J gave up 0 bases, with 10 bases separating them. Germline V gene sequence: CDR1 SGHRS, CDR2 YFSETQ. The CDR3 nucleotides are TGCGCCAGCAGCTTGGGGACAGCTAGCTCCTACAATGAGCAGTTCTTC. This codes for CASSLGTASSYNEQFF.

Of note for this clone: Other DNA sequences in the same sample also yield this CDR3. The gene calls are TRBV5-4 and TRBJ2-7; weak D call: TRBD2 (6 bases). The CDR3 has 12 amino acids. Trimming cost V 2 bases and J 5 bases, with 8 bases left between them. Germline CDR1 is SGHNT and CDR2 is YYREEE (reference sequence). The CDR3 spells CASSFGGDEQYF. The CDR3 region has the DNA TGTGCCAGCAGCTTTGGAGGGGACGAGCAGTACTTC.

CDR3 residues: CASSETGLDGYTF. The CDR3 DNA follows: TGCGCCAGCAGCGAGACAGGATTGGATGGCTACACCTTC. The chain joins TRBV5-1 to TRBJ1-2; weak D call: TRBD1 (6 bases). Germline CDR1 SGHRS, CDR2 YFSETQ. V lost 4 bases to trimming and J lost 6 bases, with 13 bases between them. The CDR3 has 13 amino acids.

The chain couples TRBV7-3 to TRBJ2-5; 8 bases map to TRBD1. The germline V gene encodes CDR1 SGHTA and CDR2 FQGTGA. The CDR3 has 15 residues. The trim removed 5 bases at V and 2 bases at J, leaving 7 bases unmatched. Here the CDR3 reads CASSAVRGPQETQYF. The CDR3 DNA follows: TGTGCCAGCAGCGCCGTCAGGGGGCCTCAAGAGACCCAGTACTTC.

V gene TRBV15 combines with J gene TRBJ2-6; D unresolved. The CDR3 has 16 amino acids. Per germline, CDR1 LNHNV and CDR2 YYDKDF (reference sequence). CDR3 bases: TGTGTGGAGAGTATTCACCGATTCTCTGGGGCCAACGTCCTGACTTTC. Translation: CVESIHRFSGANVLTF.

V and J are TRBV19 and TRBJ2-7; 12 bases map to TRBD1. J lost 6 bases, V lost 3 bases, and 6 bases had no gene match. Germline CDR1 reads LNHDA; CDR2 reads SQIVND (reference sequence). CDR3 length: 15 residues. As DNA, the CDR3 is TGTGCCAGTAGTATCGGGACAGGGGGCCGGGGCGAGCAGTACTTC. This encodes CASSIGTGGRGEQYF.

The chain has TRBV28 and TRBJ1-1, with 9 nucleotides matching TRBD1. The germline V gene encodes CDR1 MDHEN and CDR2 SYDVKM. J gave up 1 base and V 3 bases, and 6 bases lay outside the gene matches. The CDR3 loop spans 16 amino acids. DNA for the CDR3: TGTGCCAGCAGTTTGGGGGACAGGGTGGGGAACACTGAAGCTTTCTTT. Translation: CASSLGDRVGNTEAFF.

The J gene is TRBJ2-2, the V gene TRBV27; the match to TRBD2 covers 11 bases. The CDR3 totals 16 residues. V was clipped by 4 bases and J by 3 bases; unmatched bases: 4. Germline V gives CDR1 MNHEY, CDR2 SMNVEV (reference sequence). For the CDR3, the DNA is TGTGCCAGCAGTTCGGGGACTAGCGGATACACCGGGGAGCTGTTTTTT. Protein sequence: CASSSGTSGYTGELFF.

The chain recombines TRBV2 with TRBJ1-4; 9 bases fit TRBD1. Trimming cost V 11 bases and J 8 bases; bases outside gene matches: 9. The germline CDR1 and CDR2 sequences are SNHLY and FYNNEI. The CDR3 is made up of 13 amino acids. In DNA, the CDR3 is TGTGCCGTCAGACAGGGGGTCGCGGAAAAACTGTTTTTT. It is translated as CAVRQGVAEKLFF.

The chain has TRBV2 and TRBJ2-3; 9 bases line up with TRBD1. Germline trimming cut 5 bases from V and 2 bases from J; bases unmatched to any gene: 5. Germline V gives CDR1 SNHLY, CDR2 FYNNEI. The CDR3 covers 15 residues. The CDR3 nucleotides are TGTGCCAGCAGTATAGACAGGGGGTACACAGATACGCAGTATTTT. Its translation: CASSIDRGYTDTQYF.

This chain links TRBV6-6 with TRBJ1-1, with a possible D match to TRBD1 (6 bases). Germline lookup yields CDR1 MNHNY and CDR2 SVGAGI (reference sequence). This CDR3 has 15 amino acids. V was pared by 4 bases and J by 1 base, with 13 bases between. The CDR3 region has the DNA TGTGCCAGCAGTTCCCCGGACAGAAAGAACACTGAAGCTTTCTTT. Its protein product is CASSSPDRKNTEAFF.

On this clone itself: This sample also contains other DNA sequences that code for the same CDR3. The chain carries TRBV7-2 and TRBJ1-5; no clear D gene. Germline V gives CDR1 SGHTA, CDR2 FQGNSA. Between the trimmed V and J ends, which lost 1 base and 1 base, there was a span of 8 bases. The CDR3 covers 15 residues. The CDR3 bases are TGTGCCAGCAGCTTAGTGTCAGGAAGCAATCAGCCCCAGCATTTT. This sequence encodes CASSLVSGSNQPQHF.